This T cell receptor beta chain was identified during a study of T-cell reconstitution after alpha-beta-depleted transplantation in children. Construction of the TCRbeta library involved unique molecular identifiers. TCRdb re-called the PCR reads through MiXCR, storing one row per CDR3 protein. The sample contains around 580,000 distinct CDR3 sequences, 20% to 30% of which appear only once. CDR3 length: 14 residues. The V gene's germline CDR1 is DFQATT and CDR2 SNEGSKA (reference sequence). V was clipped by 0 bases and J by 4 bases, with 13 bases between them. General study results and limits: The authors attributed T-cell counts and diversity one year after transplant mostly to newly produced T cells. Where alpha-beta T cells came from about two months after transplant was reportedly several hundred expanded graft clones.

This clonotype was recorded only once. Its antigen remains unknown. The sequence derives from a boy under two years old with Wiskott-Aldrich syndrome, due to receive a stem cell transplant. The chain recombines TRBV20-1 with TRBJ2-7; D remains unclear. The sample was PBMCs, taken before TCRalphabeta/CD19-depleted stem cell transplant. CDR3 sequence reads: CSARDRLELYEQYF. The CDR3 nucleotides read TGCAGTGCTAGAGATCGGCTAGAGTTATACGAGCAGTACTTC.